Given below is one T cell receptor (beta chain) in context. Its matching antigen is unknown. This record belongs to a study of tumor-infiltrating lymphocytes in primary liver carcinoma. Overall study context: The patients included men and women who were aged 30 to 69 years. Tumor lesions were T1-T3 N0M0 and spanned roughly 4 to 10 cm. Study conclusions and caveats: Tumors reached a significantly greater top-250-clone fraction than blood did (p = 0.039). Lesser overlap characterized tumor-adjacent and tumor-blood pairs relative to tumor region pairs.

Total RNA amounting to roughly 450 ng was the source from which TCR beta cDNA was made with a constant-region primer. Library construction for TCR beta comprised three nested multiplex PCR rounds performed with slightly modified ARM-PCR. One entry per CDR3 protein results from TCRdb running MiXCR on the multiplex PCR reads. The data hold 300,000 to 400,000 distinct CDR3 sequences, with roughly two thirds observed a single time. Unsorted whole blood served as the source of blood RNA, and germline DNA was extracted as well. Material: peripheral blood. The receptor comes from a man aged 40-49 years with primary liver carcinoma and hepatitis B virus infection.

The CDR3 DNA follows: TGTGCCGGAGCCAGGGATTTCCCTATGAGCACCGGGGAGCTGTTTTTT. This sequence encodes CAGARDFPMSTGELFF. This sequence joins TRBV10-3 and TRBJ2-2; D may be TRBD1 (5 bases). The CDR3 has 16 amino acids. The germline CDR1 and CDR2 sequences are ENHRY and SYGVKD. Trimming removed 11 bases at V and 4 bases at J, with 23 bases between.